The 30 T cell receptor beta chains in this list originate from one sample, sequenced in a study of blood T cell repertoires in COVID-19 (dated by TCRdb to about 2020). Library creation used the immunoSEQ multiplex PCR assay. Imported from immuneACCESS, the table was reduced by TCRdb to in-frame sequences with V and J called. These copies leave out some clones; in studies compared against another copy, an unresolved V gene accounts for under half, and the cause of the remainder is not known. The sample table lists under 200,000 clones, around 82% of them with a count of one. The top ten hold approximately 2.4% of the sample. Sequenced sample: peripheral blood. These receptors all stem from a human donor with acute or convalescent COVID-19. The donor label of this sample is uncertain.

This clone was seen just once. J is TRBJ1-5 and V is TRBV18, with D tentatively TRBD1 (5 bases). From germline, CDR1 is KGHSH and CDR2 LQKENI. The CDR3 runs to 17 residues. V gave up 3 bases and J gave up 2 bases, with 17 bases separating them. CDR3 protein: CASSPSSGRVGNQPQHF. In nucleotides, the CDR3 is TGTGCCAGCTCACCGAGCTCGGGCAGGGTGGGCAATCAGCCCCAGCATTTT.

This clone has just one count. The chain links TRBV18 to TRBJ2-3; 7 bases map to TRBD2. Unmatched junction bases numbered 5, after V lost 4 bases and J lost 1 base. Germline V gene lookup returns CDR1 KGHSH and CDR2 LQKENI. This CDR3 contains 15 residues. DNA for the CDR3: TGTGCCAGCTCACTCCGGGGAGGGGGCACAGATACGCAGTATTTT. This encodes CASSLRGGGTDTQYF. Full variable domain (rest looked up from reference TRBV18 and TRBJ2-3): NAGVMQNPRHLVRRRGQEARLRCSPMKGHSHVYWYRQLPEEGLKFMVYLQKENIIDESGMPKERFSAEFPKEGPSILRIQQVVRGDSAAYFCASSLRGGGTDTQYFGPGTRLTVL.

The gene calls are TRBV18 and TRBJ1-2; TRBD1 agrees at 8 bases. V dropped 6 bases and J dropped 8; count of bases not matched to a gene: 8. The CDR3 covers 13 residues. Germline V CDR1 and CDR2: KGHSH, LQKENI. For the CDR3, the DNA is TGTGCCAGCTCTCCGGGGACAGGCCAAGGCTACACCTTC. Protein product: CASSPGTGQGYTF.

This clone has more than one count but fewer than ten. The chain combines TRBV19 with TRBJ1-2, with 8 bases lining up with TRBD1. Germline assignment: CDR1 LNHDA and CDR2 SQIVND (reference sequence). This CDR3 has 16 amino acids. After removal of 5 bases from V and 1 base from J, the junction contained 9 bases not matched to a gene. The CDR3 loop reads CASSDPSTGGNYGYTF. The CDR3 bases are TGTGCCAGTAGTGATCCCTCCACAGGGGGTAACTATGGCTACACCTTC.

J is TRBJ2-5 and V is TRBV27; D may be TRBD1 (6 bases). Per the germline V gene, CDR1 is MNHEY and CDR2 is SMNVEV (reference sequence). The CDR3 contains 13 residues. The CDR3 DNA reads TGTTATAGAACCACGACAGGACAAGAGACCCAGTACTTC. Its translation is CYRTTTGQETQYF.

The chain combines TRBV18 with TRBJ1-3; 7 bases align to TRBD1. The V gene end was trimmed by 0 bases and the J gene end by 2 bases; junction bases not matched to a gene: 10. CDR1 and CDR2 (germline): KGHSH, LQKENI. This CDR3 region has 18 residues. The CDR3 region has the DNA TGTGCCAGCTCACCACCGTCGCAGGCAGGGGGAGCTGGAAACACCATATATTTT. Translating gives CASSPPSQAGGAGNTIYF.

The gene calls are TRBV4-1 and TRBJ1-2; the D gene is possibly TRBD1 (6 bases). V lost 2 bases, J lost 11 bases, and 18 bases lay in between. Looked up from germline, CDR1 is MGHRA and CDR2 is YSYEKL. CDR3 length: 14 amino acids. The CDR3 loop reads CASSQWDNHWGYTF. The CDR3 coding sequence is TGCGCCAGCAGCCAATGGGACAACCACTGGGGTTACACCTTC.

The table lists this clone with a count of one. CDR3 nucleotide sequence: TGCGCCAGCAGCCAGCCCGACAGGCCTGAGCGTGAAGCTTTCTTT. It encodes CASSQPDRPEREAFF. The chain combines TRBV4-1 with TRBJ1-1, with D possibly TRBD1 on 6 matching bases. Germline CDR1 reads MGHRA; CDR2 reads YSYEKL. Trimming stripped 3 bases from V and 7 bases from J, with 18 bases between. This CDR3 spans 15 amino acids.

This chain uses TRBV30 with TRBJ2-1; 7 bases map to TRBD2. From germline, CDR1 is GTSNPN and CDR2 SVGIG (reference sequence). Losses at the gene ends were 3 bases for V and 14 bases for J; bases not matched to a gene: 16. The CDR3 is 14 amino acids. CDR3 protein: CAWSPNGGGPSEFF. DNA for the CDR3: TGTGCCTGGAGCCCCAATGGGGGAGGGCCGTCGGAGTTCTTC.

This sequence joins TRBV6-5 and TRBJ1-5; D gene unclear. V shed 7 bases and J shed 3 bases, with 13 bases lying between them. Germline loops: CDR1 MNHEY, CDR2 SVGAGI. The CDR3 is made up of 14 amino acids. CDR3 residues: CASTQTQANQPQHF. CDR3 DNA sequence: TGTGCCAGCACACAAACTCAGGCCAATCAGCCCCAGCATTTT.

This clone was found once. CDR3 sequence: CASSFLTGGGTEAFF. The CDR3 coding sequence is TGTGCCAGCAGTTTCCTGACAGGGGGGGGCACTGAAGCTTTCTTT. V gene TRBV28 combines with J gene TRBJ1-1; 9 nucleotides line up with TRBD1. The ends lost 3 bases at V and 4 bases at J; junction bases unmatched: 6. Germline V gives CDR1 MDHEN, CDR2 SYDVKM. CDR3 length: 15 residues. The complete variable domain, with remaining parts taken from reference TRBV28 and TRBJ1-1, reads DVKVTQSSRYLVKRTGEKVFLECVQDMDHENMFWYRQDPGLGLRLIYFSYDVKMKEKGDIPEGYSVSREKKERFSLILESASTNQTSMYLCASSFLTGGGTEAFFGQGTRLTVV.

This clone showed up just once. In DNA form, the CDR3 reads TGTGCCAGCAGCCACCCGACAGGGGGCAGAACTGAAGCTTTCTTT. Protein: CASSHPTGGRTEAFF. The rearrangement links TRBV3-1 (or the pseudogene TRBV3-2) to TRBJ1-1; 10 bases agree with TRBD1. J gave up 5 bases and V 3 bases, and 6 bases lay outside the gene matches. Germline CDR1 is LGHDT and CDR2 is YNNKEL (reference sequence). CDR3 size: 15 residues.

The chain couples TRBV2 to TRBJ2-5; 7 nucleotides line up with TRBD1. With V trimmed by 11 bases and J by 2 bases, 11 bases remained unmatched. The length of the CDR3 is 14 residues. In germline, CDR1 is SNHLY, CDR2 FYNNEI. The CDR3 region has the DNA TGTGCCCTAACGGGGACAGCGATACAAGAGACCCAGTACTTC. It specifies CALTGTAIQETQYF.

The gene calls are TRBV5-1 and TRBJ2-1; TRBD1 agrees at 8 bases. The germline gives CDR1 SGHRS, CDR2 YFSETQ. With 0 bases clipped from V and 8 bases from J, the junction kept 13 bases outside the gene matches. The CDR3 consists of 17 residues. The CDR3 region is CASSLGDRSTGGDEQFF. For the CDR3, the DNA is TGCGCCAGCAGCTTGGGGGACAGGAGTACCGGGGGAGATGAGCAGTTCTTC.

This clone was seen a handful of times. This sequence joins TRBV30 and TRBJ1-6; 7 positions match TRBD1. The CDR3 runs 14 residues. Germline loops: CDR1 GTSNPN, CDR2 SVGIG (reference sequence). V lost 7 bases and J lost 1; bases outside the gene matches: 4. This CDR3 is CASHRGSYNSPLHF. DNA of the CDR3: TGTGCCTCGCACAGGGGATCCTATAATTCACCCCTCCACTTT.

CDR3 DNA: TGTGCCAGTAGTGTGGGAACAGGGGGTTCGTCCTACGAGCAGTACTTC. Encoded protein: CASSVGTGGSSYEQYF. The genes are TRBV19 and TRBJ2-7; 8 bases are shared with TRBD1. The CDR3 length is 16 residues. The germline gives CDR1 LNHDA, CDR2 SQIVND (reference sequence). V lost 5 bases to trimming and J lost 1 base; unmatched junction nucleotides: 10.

The chain carries TRBV19 and TRBJ1-1, with D perhaps TRBD1 (5 bases). Looked up from germline, CDR1 is LNHDA and CDR2 is SQIVND (reference sequence). This CDR3 spans 15 amino acids. Trimming left V 3 bases short and J 5 bases short, with 16 bases between. This CDR3 reads CASSIQAGRDTEAFF. DNA of the CDR3: TGTGCCAGTAGTATCCAAGCAGGGAGGGATACTGAAGCTTTCTTT. Complete variable domain (other parts from reference TRBV19 and TRBJ1-1): DGGITQSPKYLFRKEGQNVTLSCEQNLNHDAMYWYRQDPGQGLRLIYYSQIVNDFQKGDIAEGYSVSREKKESFPLTVTSAQKNPTAFYLCASSIQAGRDTEAFFGQGTRLTVV.

The chain recombines TRBV19 with TRBJ1-1, with unresolved D. The germline V gene has CDR1 LNHDA and CDR2 SQIVND (reference sequence). Trimming cost V 3 bases and J 4 bases, with 9 bases left between them. The CDR3 spans 13 residues. The CDR3 spells CASSIDGSTEAFF. In DNA form, the CDR3 reads TGTGCCAGTAGTATTGACGGGAGCACTGAAGCTTTCTTT.

The table lists this clone with a count of one. J is TRBJ2-3 and V is TRBV19, with D maybe TRBD1 (5 bases). The CDR3 contains 13 residues. CDR1 is LNHDA and CDR2 is SQIVND in the germline V gene (reference sequence). V lost 8 bases and J 2 bases, leaving 11 bases between the germline ends. In nucleotides, the CDR3 is TGTGCCAGTGAGCAGGGTTACACAGATACGCAGTATTTT. Its protein product is CASEQGYTDTQYF.

The rearrangement joins TRBV7-3 to TRBJ2-2; 9 bases map to TRBD2. With 5 bases clipped from V and 0 bases from J, the junction kept 1 base outside the gene matches. Germline CDR1 is SGHTA and CDR2 is FQGTGA. The CDR3 extends over 15 amino acids. CDR3 sequence (DNA): TGTGCCAGCAGCCGGACTAGCGCGAACACCGGGGAGCTGTTTTTT. Translating it yields CASSRTSANTGELFF.

V is TRBV28 and J is TRBJ1-1, with D possibly matching TRBD1 (5 bases). The germline CDR1 and CDR2 sequences are MDHEN and SYDVKM. Trimming removed 5 bases from V and 1 base from J, with 8 bases in between. CDR3 length: 13 amino acids. In DNA form, the CDR3 reads TGTGCCAGCAGTAGACAGACGAACACTGAAGCTTTCTTT. As protein: CASSRQTNTEAFF.

The chain uses TRBV27 and TRBJ2-7; D perhaps matches TRBD2 (6 bases). The CDR3 runs 17 residues. V was trimmed by 2 bases and J by 3 bases, leaving 20 bases between them. CDR1 and CDR2 from the germline V gene are MNHEY and SMNVEV (reference sequence). The CDR3 here is CASSLDSPGRSIYEQYF. The CDR3 DNA reads TGTGCCAGCAGTTTAGACAGTCCGGGGAGGTCGATCTACGAGCAGTACTTC.

The chain has TRBV6-5 and TRBJ2-7; perhaps TRBD2 as D (5 bases). V lost 0 bases and J 4 bases, leaving 7 bases between the germline ends. Germline assignment: CDR1 MNHEY and CDR2 SVGAGI. CDR3 length: 13 residues. The CDR3 here is CASSYSRRYEQYF. The CDR3 bases are TGTGCCAGCAGTTACTCTAGGAGGTACGAGCAGTACTTC.

The V gene is TRBV14, the J gene TRBJ1-2; TRBD1 matches at 8 bases. J was trimmed by 5 bases and V by 4 bases; bases with no gene match: 6. This CDR3 contains 14 residues. The germline V gene has CDR1 SGHDN and CDR2 FVKESK. The CDR3 spells CASSPTGGQYGYTF. For the CDR3, the DNA is TGTGCCAGCAGCCCTACAGGGGGACAATATGGCTACACCTTC. The variable domain in full, completed from reference TRBV14 and TRBJ1-2, reads EAGVTQFPSHSVIEKGQTVTLRCDPISGHDNLYWYRRVMGKEIKFLLHFVKESKQDESGMPNNRFLAERTGGTYSTLKVQPAELEDSGVYFCASSPTGGQYGYTFGSGTRLTVV.

This clone was found once. This rearrangement joins TRBV19 to TRBJ1-4; D uncertain. Germline CDR1 reads LNHDA; CDR2 reads SQIVND (reference sequence). The ends were cut back, 5 bases at V and 2 bases at J, with 9 bases in the middle. This CDR3 spans 14 amino acids. DNA of the CDR3: TGTGCCAGTAGTGTGAGGAGGACTAATGAAAAACTGTTTTTT. It codes for CASSVRRTNEKLFF.

The V gene is TRBV7-9, the J gene TRBJ1-2; no reliable D call. V lost 2 bases and J 6 bases, leaving 16 bases between the germline ends. Germline V CDR1 and CDR2: SEHNR, FQNEAQ (reference sequence). The CDR3 is 15 residues long. The CDR3 protein is CASSLTAAESNGYTF. Written as DNA, the CDR3 is TGTGCCAGCAGCTTAACGGCGGCGGAGTCGAATGGCTACACCTTC.

This sequence joins TRBV5-1 and TRBJ2-7; 10 bases map to TRBD2. The CDR3 consists of 14 residues. The V gene's germline CDR1 is SGHRS and CDR2 YFSETQ. Germline trimming cut 4 bases from V and 9 bases from J; bases unmatched to any gene: 10. CDR3 bases: TGCGCCAGCAGCATTCTCGGGACTAGCGACGGGCAGTACTTC. Its translation is CASSILGTSDGQYF.

The chain couples TRBV9 to TRBJ1-2; TRBD1 is a possible D gene (6 bases). In germline, CDR1 is SGDLS, CDR2 YYNGEE. The CDR3 has 14 amino acids. V dropped 0 bases and J dropped 8 bases, with 14 bases sitting between them. CDR3: CASSVGQATGGYTF. In nucleotides, the CDR3 is TGTGCCAGCAGCGTAGGACAGGCCACGGGAGGCTACACCTTC.

The chain links TRBV21-1 to TRBJ2-3; TRBD2 reflects the table's D call only, with no check against the DNA. TRBV21-1 corresponds to a pseudogene. The CDR3 has 19 amino acids. CDR3 sequence (DNA): TGTGCCAGCAGCAATTATTTCTGGACTAGCGGGCCTAGCACAGATACGCAGTATTTT. It yields the protein CASSNYFWTSGPSTDTQYF.

V is TRBV27 and J is TRBJ1-1, with D maybe TRBD1 (6 bases). Germline loops: CDR1 MNHEY, CDR2 SMNVEV (reference sequence). The CDR3 contains 14 residues. Trimming cost V 4 bases and J 1 base, with 10 bases left between them. CDR3 sequence reads: CASSWRGGNTEAFF. DNA for the CDR3: TGTGCCAGCAGTTGGAGGGGGGGGAACACTGAAGCTTTCTTT.